The 13 T cell receptor beta chains below come from one sample, sequenced in a study of T-cell memory formation after mild COVID-19. Each CDR3 protein gets one entry after TCRdb re-called the 5' RACE reads with MiXCR. The table includes some 270,000 distinct CDR3 sequences, 15% detected once. Sequencing used PBMCs or a T cell subset sorted from them (not recorded which). The receptors shown here come from an adult woman who had mild COVID-19 (a few samples of this study predate the infection). Cell type and time point are not known.

Remarks on this clonotype: A junction end diverges from the germline sequence, so it may reflect a read error. This chain uses TRBV5-1 with TRBJ1-1, with a tentative D call TRBD1 (5 bases). The CDR3 is 14 residues long. CDR1 is SGHRS and CDR2 is YFSETQ in the germline V gene. CDR3 region: CDSSLLDTNTEAFF. Written as DNA, the CDR3 is TGCGACAGCAGCTTGCTGGACACCAACACTGAAGCTTTCTTT.

This clonotype was detected ten times or more. The chain combines TRBV5-1 with TRBJ2-3, with D unresolved. This CDR3 spans 14 amino acids. The V gene's germline CDR1 is SGHRS and CDR2 YFSETQ. Between the trimmed V and J ends, which lost 0 bases and 5 bases, there was a span of 10 bases. CDR3 nucleotides: TGCGCCAGCAGCTTGGGTGGGGTAGAAGATACGCAGTATTTT. It specifies CASSLGGVEDTQYF.

The rearrangement links TRBV2 to TRBJ1-6; TRBD1 is a possible D gene (6 bases). V gave up 7 bases and J gave up 8 bases, with 12 bases separating them. Germline lookup yields CDR1 SNHLY and CDR2 FYNNEI. The CDR3 extends over 13 amino acids. The CDR3 loop is CASTAQGHSPLHF. The CDR3 coding sequence is TGTGCCAGCACAGCCCAGGGGCATTCACCCCTCCACTTT.

This clonotype was detected only a few times. Written as DNA, the CDR3 is TGTGCCAGCTCACCGTTCCCCGCCGTCGTTGACACTGAAGCTTTCTTT. Protein sequence: CASSPFPAVVDTEAFF. The rearrangement links TRBV18 to TRBJ1-1; D not resolved. Germline V CDR1 and CDR2: KGHSH, LQKENI. This CDR3 has 16 residues. V gave up 3 bases and J gave up 3 bases, with 17 bases separating them.

This clonotype showed up just a few times. The chain uses TRBV7-2 and TRBJ1-1; 8 nucleotides align to TRBD1. V trimming: 1 base; J trimming: 1 base; junction bases outside the gene matches: 5. The CDR3 is 16 residues long. Germline CDR1 is SGHTA and CDR2 is FQGNSA. In DNA, the CDR3 is TGTGCCAGCAGCTTAGTAATCGGGACAGGGAACACTGAAGCTTTCTTT. It is translated as CASSLVIGTGNTEAFF.

This clonotype was detected many times. V gene TRBV19 combines with J gene TRBJ1-1; D perhaps matches TRBD1 (6 bases). The germline V gene encodes CDR1 LNHDA and CDR2 SQIVND (reference sequence). The CDR3 is 14 amino acids. V was pared by 4 bases and J by 1 base, with 10 bases between. The CDR3 DNA follows: TGTGCCAGTAGTACAGGACAGTCGAACACTGAAGCTTTCTTT. Protein product: CASSTGQSNTEAFF.

In this sample, this clonotype turned up a few times. The chain employs TRBV15 and TRBJ2-1, with 10 bases lining up with TRBD2. J lost 11 bases, V lost 4 bases, and 14 bases had no gene match. Germline V lookup: CDR1 LNHNV, CDR2 YYDKDF (reference sequence). CDR3 length: 16 amino acids. In DNA, the CDR3 is TGTGCCACCAGCACGTCAACGGGACTAGCGAAACCAAAGCAGTTCTTC. This encodes CATSTSTGLAKPKQFF.

V and J are TRBV4-2 and TRBJ2-3, with a possible D match to TRBD2 (6 bases). CDR1 and CDR2 from the germline V gene are LGHNA and YNFKEQ. The V and J ends lost 1 base and 2 bases respectively, with 10 bases between them. The CDR3 has 15 amino acids. The CDR3 sequence: CASSQADYATDTQYF. CDR3 coding DNA: TGTGCCAGCAGCCAAGCGGACTACGCCACAGATACGCAGTATTTT.

The chain has TRBV28 and TRBJ1-2, with TRBD1 as a possible D gene (5 bases). The CDR3 has 13 residues. V was cut by 3 bases and J by 4 bases, with 9 bases left in between. The germline V gene has CDR1 MDHEN and CDR2 SYDVKM. The chain's CDR3 is CASSFGGSYGYTF. DNA for the CDR3: TGTGCCAGCAGTTTTGGGGGAAGCTATGGCTACACCTTC.

The chain uses TRBV9 and TRBJ2-7; 11 bases align to TRBD1. The CDR3 loop spans 15 amino acids. With 0 bases clipped from V and 2 bases from J, the junction kept 1 base outside the gene matches. Germline V gene sequence: CDR1 SGDLS, CDR2 YYNGEE. The CDR3 sequence: CASSVGGQGAYEQYF. CDR3 coding DNA: TGTGCCAGCAGCGTAGGGGGACAGGGGGCCTACGAGCAGTACTTC.

There are a few counts of this clonotype. The chain is built from TRBV10-3 and TRBJ1-1, with D unresolved. The CDR3 covers 13 residues. The ends were cut back, 4 bases at V and 4 bases at J, with 10 bases in the middle. Germline V gene lookup returns CDR1 ENHRY and CDR2 SYGVKD. The DNA of the CDR3 is TGTGCCATCAGTGCGGGCTTGAGCACTGAAGCTTTCTTT. Protein sequence: CAISAGLSTEAFF.

This clonotype was recorded at least ten times. The chain carries TRBV7-6 and TRBJ2-7; 7 nucleotides match TRBD2. CDR1 and CDR2 from the germline V gene are SGHVS and FNYEAQ. This CDR3 is 18 amino acids long. V shed 5 bases, J shed 7 bases, and the junction held 23 bases outside the gene matches. CDR3 sequence (DNA): TGTGCCAGCAGCCCATCATACGGGGCTAGCGGAACGACTGTGGAGCAGTACTTC. Residues: CASSPSYGASGTTVEQYF.

In this sample, this clonotype turned up a few times. V is TRBV7-3 and J is TRBJ2-3, with D unresolved. Germline CDR1 reads SGHTA; CDR2 reads FQGTGA. V was shortened by 1 base and J by 0 bases, with 8 bases between the two germline ends. CDR3 length: 15 amino acids. The CDR3 nucleotides are TGTGCCAGCAGCTTAAATTCAGGTAGCACAGATACGCAGTATTTT. It specifies CASSLNSGSTDTQYF.